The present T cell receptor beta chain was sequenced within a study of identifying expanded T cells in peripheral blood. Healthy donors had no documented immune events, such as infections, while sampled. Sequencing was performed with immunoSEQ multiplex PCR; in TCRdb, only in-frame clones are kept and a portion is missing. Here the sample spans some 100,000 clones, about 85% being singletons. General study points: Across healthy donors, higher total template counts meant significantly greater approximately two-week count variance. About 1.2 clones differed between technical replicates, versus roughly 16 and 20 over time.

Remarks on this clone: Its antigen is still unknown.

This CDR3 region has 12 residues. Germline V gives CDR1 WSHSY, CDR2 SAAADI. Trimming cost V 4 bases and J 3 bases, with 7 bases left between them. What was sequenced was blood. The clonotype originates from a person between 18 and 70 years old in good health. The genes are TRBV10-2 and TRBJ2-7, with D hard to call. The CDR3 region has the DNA TGCGCCAGCAGTGGTTCCAGCTACGAGCAGTACTTC. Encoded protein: CASSGSSYEQYF.